A selection of T cell receptor beta chains follows, all from one sample in a study of a mutant IDH1 vaccine in newly diagnosed glioma. Only in-frame clones appear in the TCRdb table, and some are missing; sequencing was by immunoSEQ multiplex PCR. The sample has about 35,000 clones, 80% to 85% seen once. The sequences come from peripheral blood mononuclear cells (PBMCs), collected from a glioma patient treated with radiotherapy, temozolomide or both. The receptors derive from a man between 45 and 60 years old with glioma. Some clones in this sample may be carry-over from other donors' samples. Each CDR3 is given without its conserved first and last residue.

v_call cdr3_aa
TRBV7-6 ASSPDLSRGGEQY
TRBV7-2 ASSRTSGSPGAYEQY
TRBV19 ASRDRSYEQY
TRBV5-4 ASSLRSGGAEGYT
TRBV7-8 ASSLLGMNTGELF
TRBV4-1 ASSQGEENTEAF
TRBV30 AWSAQLKRAWGEKLF
TRBV7-6 ASSRYTDTQY
TRBV11-2 ASSPTSGSSYEQY
TRBV7-2 ASSFDRRQPQH
TRBV6-6 ASTYRGVTH
TRBV5-6 ASSLGLEGLGTEAF
TRBV19 ASLSLRGGAGELF
TRBV2 ASSEGRHPGNTIY
TRBV7-9 ASSSGLAEHYEQY
TRBV30 AWTMSTGELF
TRBV7-8 ASSLMGPGLVGDTQY
TRBV30 AWSVGQRKGNQPQH
TRBV5-1 ASSLVGQGNTEAF
TRBV15 ATSSGSREKAF
TRBV27 ASSLNRDVGKTQY
TRBV5-1 ASSLNMASGGLRDTQY
TRBV10-3 AISESNRGDTQY
TRBV11-2 ASSLISEQY
TRBV4-1 ASSRAGTGGTGELF
TRBV6-1 ASSVGRNNQPQH
TRBV4-3 ASSQGHGTVTEKLF
TRBV5-1 ASSTGGQSGPNEQF
TRBV1 TSSRDSCTQY
TRBV7-9 ASSFSLAPSTDTQY
TRBV2 ASSAGTHADTQY
TRBV18 ASSPEIDYGYT
TRBV15 ATSREGGGPSEGYT
TRBV19 ASSKWGTNSGNTIY
TRBV5-6 ASSLRGPRDSPLH
TRBV29-1 SVMRGTGVNEQF
TRBV28 ASSGPARNTIY
TRBV14 ASSPKRNTEAF
TRBV4-2 ASSQVSTVGENIQY
TRBV10-3 AIRSVGVEQY
TRBV5-6 ASSSRQGGVEKLF
TRBV6-5 ASRDGTGTGNTIY
TRBV6-5 ASRGHGGIYEQY
TRBV5-1 ASSEGTGGYGYT
TRBV4-3 ASSQVANTEAF
TRBV6-5 ASSEQGPDEKLF
TRBV9 ASSVVPDTEAF
TRBV2 ASSGLQEYTEAF
TRBV11-2 ASSPPPGSNTGELF
TRBV7-8 ASSLDWGGQETQY